Sequencing of this T cell receptor beta chain was carried out in a study of metastatic and nonmetastatic thyroid tumors. Overall study: Across peripheral blood and tumor or nodule tissue samples taken from malignant and benign thyroid patients, the repertoires were compared with one another.

This CDR3 contains 14 residues. Germline lookup yields CDR1 SGHAT and CDR2 FQNNGV. V lost 6 bases and J 1 base, leaving 10 bases between the germline ends. As originally analysed: In papillary thyroid cancer, a distant-metastasis classifier was built using CDR3 differences across clinicopathological groups. Using MiXCR, TCRdb re-called clones from the PCR reads. It is TCRdb's table, rather than the study itself, that gives the V and J calls and clone size. The table has around 45,000 clones, less than 5% seen once. Patients had received no treatment of any kind before thyroid surgery. Relative to its sample, this clone is medium-sized (0.01 to 0.1%). As yet, its antigen is unknown. The study's findings and limits: It was reportedly found that TCR beta diversity was significantly higher in malignant thyroid tumors than in benign nodules, a difference seen in both blood and tumor samples.

The chain employs TRBV11-2 and TRBJ2-1; no firm D call. The material sequenced was blood. The clonotype comes from a female donor with papillary thyroid cancer or a benign thyroid nodule (not recorded which). Some clones in this sample may be carry-over from other donors' samples. The CDR3 region is CASRSGDSYNEQFF. CDR3 DNA: TGTGCCAGCAGATCCGGTGATTCCTACAATGAGCAGTTCTTC.